One sample yielded the 10 T cell receptor beta chains listed below, sequenced in a study of Ad26.COV2.S vaccination and SARS-CoV-2 variants. This sample's treatment: roughly 18 received Ad26.COV2.S at low or high dose, single or two shots; several received placebo; per-sample allocation not given. Day 63 after the first injection of vaccine or placebo was the sampling time. Using immunoSEQ multiplex PCR, the repertoire was profiled, and TCRdb retains in-frame clones only, with some absent. The sample records some 480,000 clones, roughly nine tenths being singletons. The specimen comprised peripheral blood, sampled in a trial of Ad26.COV2.S vaccine versus placebo. These receptors came from a person aged 18-65 years who received the Ad26.COV2.S COVID-19 vaccine or a placebo.

This sequence joins TRBV3-1 (or the pseudogene TRBV3-2) and TRBJ1-4; a weak D match, TRBD1 (5 bases). Germline CDR1 is LGHDT and CDR2 is YNNKEL (reference sequence). Trimming left V 5 bases short and J 5 bases short, with 15 bases between. The length of the CDR3 is 15 residues. The CDR3 reads CASSTGGTSNEKLFF. DNA of the CDR3: TGTGCCAGCAGCACTGGGGGGACCTCGAATGAAAAACTGTTTTTT.

The chain couples TRBV6-5 to TRBJ2-2; no clear D gene. Trimming left V 5 bases short and J 6 bases short, with 13 bases between. The CDR3 has 14 residues. Germline assignment: CDR1 MNHEY and CDR2 SVGAGI. The CDR3: CASSIPKAAGELFF. CDR3 nucleotide sequence: TGTGCCAGCAGTATCCCGAAGGCGGCCGGGGAGCTGTTTTTT.

V and J are TRBV19 and TRBJ1-5; D not resolved. Trimming took 2 bases from V and 3 from J, leaving 11 bases between them. Germline V CDR1 and CDR2: LNHDA, SQIVND (reference sequence). This CDR3 contains 15 residues. DNA for the CDR3: TGTGCCAGTAGTATAAGGGTGGCGGACAATCAGCCCCAGCATTTT. The encoded protein is CASSIRVADNQPQHF. The entire variable domain, with the rest obtained from reference TRBV19 and TRBJ1-5, is as follows: DGGITQSPKYLFRKEGQNVTLSCEQNLNHDAMYWYRQDPGQGLRLIYYSQIVNDFQKGDIAEGYSVSREKKESFPLTVTSAQKNPTAFYLCASSIRVADNQPQHFGDGTRLSIL.

The J gene is TRBJ1-6, the V gene TRBV7-2; D remains unclear. This CDR3 comprises 15 residues. V was pared by 2 bases and J by 4 bases, with 9 bases between. Germline V gene data show CDR1 as SGHTA and CDR2 as FQGNSA. The CDR3 bases are TGTGCCAGCAGCTTACGGCGGGGTTATAATTCACCCCTCCACTTT. This gives the protein CASSLRRGYNSPLHF.

V and J are TRBV9 and TRBJ2-1; no clear D gene. The CDR3 covers 15 residues. Trimming stripped 2 bases from V and 7 bases from J, with 16 bases between. The germline gives CDR1 SGDLS, CDR2 YYNGEE. The CDR3 bases are TGTGCCAGCAGCGTGGAGAGCACCTTAGTGAATGAGCAGTTCTTC. Its protein product is CASSVESTLVNEQFF.

The chain recombines TRBV18 with TRBJ2-7; D unclear. CDR1 KGHSH and CDR2 LQKENI come from the germline V gene. The CDR3 consists of 11 residues. V lost 1 base and J lost 6, with 4 bases in between. CDR3 coding DNA: TGTGCCAGCTCACCACGGGTCGAGCAGTACTTC. Translation: CASSPRVEQYF.

The chain is built from TRBV6-2 or TRBV6-3 and TRBJ2-2; D call uncertain. Germline CDR1 is MNHEY and CDR2 is SVGEGT. CDR3 length equals 12 residues. The germline V and J ends were trimmed by 1 base and 9 bases, with 6 bases remaining between them. In DNA, the CDR3 is TGTGCCAGCAGTTACTTTCCGCGGGAGCTGTTTTTT. Amino acid sequence: CASSYFPRELFF.

This clone has just one count. The chain carries TRBV30 and TRBJ2-2; D unresolved. Germline V gene sequence: CDR1 GTSNPN, CDR2 SVGIG (reference sequence). The length of the CDR3 is 13 residues. V lost 0 bases, J lost 4 bases, and 6 bases lay in between. CDR3 residues: CAWSVVPTGELFF. The CDR3 coding sequence is TGTGCCTGGAGTGTAGTTCCCACCGGGGAGCTGTTTTTT.

Only one count was recorded for this clone. This chain connects TRBV30 to TRBJ2-5; no firm D call. With 3 bases removed from V and 7 bases from J, the gap between germline ends came to 12 bases. Germline loops: CDR1 GTSNPN, CDR2 SVGIG (reference sequence). CDR3 size: 12 residues. CDR3 loop: CAWRPGPGTQYF. The CDR3 bases are TGTGCCTGGAGACCCGGACCGGGGACCCAGTACTTC.

V is TRBV7-9 and J is TRBJ1-2; 8 positions match TRBD1. CDR1 is SEHNR and CDR2 is FQNEAQ in the germline V gene (reference sequence). The CDR3 runs 16 residues. Trimming at V came to 6 bases and at J to 6 bases, leaving 15 bases not matched to a gene. The CDR3 here is CASSRKDREMFHGYTF. The DNA for the CDR3 is TGTGCCAGCAGTCGAAAGGACAGGGAGATGTTTCATGGCTACACCTTC.